One and the same sample provided the 5 T cell receptor beta chains below, sequenced in a study of blood T cells in healthy people across ages. The authors ran a second PCR of roughly 6 to 12 cycles using a sample-barcoded 5' primer and a J-beta primer mix. TCRdb used MiXCR to reprocess the 5' RACE reads, holding one entry per CDR3 protein. The sample lists hundreds of thousands of distinct CDR3 sequences; roughly 64% were seen once. The sample consisted of blood. The receptor set was obtained from a man aged 30 to 45 in good health.

The chain is built from TRBV10-3 and TRBJ2-7; TRBD2 matches at 11 bases. The ends lost 4 bases at V and 2 bases at J; junction bases unmatched: 7. CDR1 ENHRY and CDR2 SYGVKD come from the germline V gene. The CDR3 is 16 amino acids. CDR3 protein: CAISVRLAGKTYEQYF. DNA for the CDR3: TGTGCCATCAGTGTCCGACTAGCGGGAAAGACCTACGAGCAGTACTTC.

The genes are TRBV18 and TRBJ2-3; no clear D gene. Trimming left V 1 base short and J 4 bases short, with 12 bases between. Germline CDR1 KGHSH, CDR2 LQKENI. The CDR3 totals 15 residues. The CDR3, as DNA: TGTGCCAGCTCACCACGGTCGGCAAGTCCAGATACGCAGTATTTT. Translated: CASSPRSASPDTQYF.

There are a few counts of this clonotype. The chain couples TRBV20-1 to TRBJ2-1; D tentatively reads TRBD1 or TRBD2 (5 bases each). This CDR3 spans 11 amino acids. Looked up from germline, CDR1 is DFQATT and CDR2 is SNEGSKA (reference sequence). Deletions cut 3 bases from V and 9 bases from J, with 9 bases between. The CDR3 bases are TGCAGTGCTAGGTCAGGGAGTGAGCAGTTCTTC. Its protein is CSARSGSEQFF.

The chain links TRBV7-8 to TRBJ2-4, with a tentative D call TRBD1 (6 bases). The J call is in doubt because the DNA end fits TRBJ2-7 better. The CDR3 contains 13 residues. CDR1 is SGHVS, CDR2 FQNEAQ, per germline. The CDR3 DNA is TGTGCCAGCAGCTTACAGGGGAGAAGCGAGCAGTACTTC. Its protein product is CASSLQGRSEQYF.

This chain joins TRBV29-1 and TRBJ2-3, with 12 bases that match TRBD2. The ends lost 1 base at V and 0 bases at J; junction bases unmatched: 11. In germline, CDR1 is SQVTM, CDR2 ANQGSEA. CDR3 size: 19 residues. The CDR3 region is CSVEGVTSGGFVSTDTQYF. Here the CDR3 DNA reads TGCAGCGTTGAAGGGGTGACTAGCGGGGGCTTCGTTAGCACAGATACGCAGTATTTT.